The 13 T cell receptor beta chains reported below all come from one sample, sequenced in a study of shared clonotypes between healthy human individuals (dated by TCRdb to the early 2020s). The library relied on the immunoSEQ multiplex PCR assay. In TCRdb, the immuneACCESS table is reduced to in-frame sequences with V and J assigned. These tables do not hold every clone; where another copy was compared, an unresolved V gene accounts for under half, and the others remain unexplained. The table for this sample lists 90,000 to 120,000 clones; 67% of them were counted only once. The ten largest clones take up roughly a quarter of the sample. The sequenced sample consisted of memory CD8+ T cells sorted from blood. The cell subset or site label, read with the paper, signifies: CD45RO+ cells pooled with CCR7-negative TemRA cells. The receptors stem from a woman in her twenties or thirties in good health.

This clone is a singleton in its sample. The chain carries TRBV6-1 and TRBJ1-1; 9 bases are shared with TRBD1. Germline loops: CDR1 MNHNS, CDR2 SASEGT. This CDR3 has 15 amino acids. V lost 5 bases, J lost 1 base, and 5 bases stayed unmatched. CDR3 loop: CASSPRTGANTEAFF. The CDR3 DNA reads TGTGCCAGCAGTCCAAGGACAGGGGCGAACACTGAAGCTTTCTTT.

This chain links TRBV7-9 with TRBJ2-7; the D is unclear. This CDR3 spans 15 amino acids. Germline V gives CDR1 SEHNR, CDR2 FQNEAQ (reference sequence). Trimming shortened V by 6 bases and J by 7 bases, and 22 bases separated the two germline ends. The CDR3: CASSDDWRIPYEQYF. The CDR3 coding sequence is TGTGCCAGCAGTGACGATTGGCGAATTCCTTATGAGCAGTACTTC. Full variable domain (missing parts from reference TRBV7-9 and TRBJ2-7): DTGVSQNPRHKITKRGQNVTFRCDPISEHNRLYWYRQTLGQGPEFLTYFQNEAQLEKSRLLSDRFSAERPKGSFSTLEIQRTEQGDSAMYLCASSDDWRIPYEQYFGPGTRLTVT.

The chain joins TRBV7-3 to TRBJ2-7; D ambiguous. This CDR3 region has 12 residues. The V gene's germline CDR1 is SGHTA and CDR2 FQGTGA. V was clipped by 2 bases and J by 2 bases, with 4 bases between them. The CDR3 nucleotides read TGTGCCAGCAGCTTAGTCACCTACGAGCAGTACTTC. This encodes CASSLVTYEQYF.

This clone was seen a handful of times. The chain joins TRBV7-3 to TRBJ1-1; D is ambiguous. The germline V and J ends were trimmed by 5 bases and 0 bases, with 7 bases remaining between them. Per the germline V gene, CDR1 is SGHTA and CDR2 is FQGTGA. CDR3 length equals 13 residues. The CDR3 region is CASSTYLNTEAFF. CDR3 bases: TGTGCCAGCAGCACGTACTTGAACACTGAAGCTTTCTTT.

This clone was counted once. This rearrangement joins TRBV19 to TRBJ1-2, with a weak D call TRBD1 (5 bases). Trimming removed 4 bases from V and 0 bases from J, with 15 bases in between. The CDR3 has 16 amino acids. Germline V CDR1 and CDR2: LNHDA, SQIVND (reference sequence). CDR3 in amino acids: CASSRAGTDSNYGYTF. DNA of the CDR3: TGTGCCAGTAGTAGGGCCGGGACCGACTCTAACTATGGCTACACCTTC.

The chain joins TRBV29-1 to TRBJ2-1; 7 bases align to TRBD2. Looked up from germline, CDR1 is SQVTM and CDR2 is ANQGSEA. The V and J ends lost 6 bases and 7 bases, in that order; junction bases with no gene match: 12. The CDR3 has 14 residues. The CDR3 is CSVGGGGSGNEQFF. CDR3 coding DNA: TGCAGCGTCGGTGGGGGGGGATCGGGAAATGAGCAGTTCTTC.

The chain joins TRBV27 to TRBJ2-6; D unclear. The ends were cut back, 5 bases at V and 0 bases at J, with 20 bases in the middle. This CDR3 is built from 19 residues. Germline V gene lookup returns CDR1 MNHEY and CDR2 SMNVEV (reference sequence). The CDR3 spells CASSRGYLASDSGANVLTF. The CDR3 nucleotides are TGTGCCAGCAGTCGTGGCTACCTGGCATCTGACTCTGGGGCCAACGTCCTGACTTTC.

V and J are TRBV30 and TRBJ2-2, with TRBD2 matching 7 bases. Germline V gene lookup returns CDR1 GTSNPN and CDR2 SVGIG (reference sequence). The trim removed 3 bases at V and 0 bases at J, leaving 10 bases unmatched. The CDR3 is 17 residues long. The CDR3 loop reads CAWRDFAGVANTGELFF. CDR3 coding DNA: TGTGCCTGGAGGGACTTTGCGGGAGTAGCGAACACCGGGGAGCTGTTTTTT.

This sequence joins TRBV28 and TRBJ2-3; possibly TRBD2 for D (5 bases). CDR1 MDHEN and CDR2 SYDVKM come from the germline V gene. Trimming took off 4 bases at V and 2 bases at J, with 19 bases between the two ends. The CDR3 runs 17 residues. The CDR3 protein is CASSSNDLTRVTDTQYF. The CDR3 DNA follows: TGTGCCAGCAGTTCTAATGACTTAACGAGGGTCACAGATACGCAGTATTTT.

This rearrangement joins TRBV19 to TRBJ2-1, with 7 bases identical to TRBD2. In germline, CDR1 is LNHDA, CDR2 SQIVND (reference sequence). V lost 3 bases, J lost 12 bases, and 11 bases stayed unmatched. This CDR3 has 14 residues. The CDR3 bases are TGTGCCAGTAGTATTGTGGCTAGCGGTAGTCCGCAGTTCTTC. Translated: CASSIVASGSPQFF.

CDR3 sequence (DNA): TGTGCCACCCAGTCGGATTTAGGCGGGAGTTTCCTCAATGAGCAGTTCTTC. Protein product: CATQSDLGGSFLNEQFF. The V call is TRBV15, the J call TRBJ2-1; 7 bases line up with TRBD2. The junction had 19 bases not matched to a gene; V was cut back by 8 bases and J by 6 bases. CDR1 is LNHNV, CDR2 YYDKDF, per germline (reference sequence). This CDR3 comprises 17 residues.

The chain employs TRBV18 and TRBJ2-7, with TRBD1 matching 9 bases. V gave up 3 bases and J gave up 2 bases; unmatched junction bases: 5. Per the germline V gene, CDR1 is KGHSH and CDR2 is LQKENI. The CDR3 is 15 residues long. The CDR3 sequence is CASSPTDRGTYEQYF. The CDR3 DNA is TGTGCCAGCTCACCGACGGACAGGGGAACCTACGAGCAGTACTTC.

The CDR3 DNA sequence: TGTGCCAGCCAACAGGGGAGCTCCTACAATGAGCAGTTCTTC. This encodes CASQQGSSYNEQFF. J is TRBJ2-1 and V is TRBV11-2; 7 bases match TRBD1. The CDR3 is 14 residues long. CDR1 is SGHAT and CDR2 is FQNNGV in the germline V gene. Trimming removed 8 bases from V and 0 bases from J; junction bases left unmatched: 4.